This passage covers 30 T cell receptor beta chains from one sample sequenced in a study of CD8 T cells in ankylosing spondylitis. Study findings and constraints: A TCR beta motif of 7 or 8 highly homologous variants appeared characteristic of ankylosing spondylitis blood.

Their specific antigens are unknown. TCRdb called the 5' RACE reads again in MiXCR, with one record for every CDR3 protein. The sample shows 500,000 to 550,000 distinct CDR3 sequences, roughly 13% of them seen only once. Sequenced sample: blood, either unsorted or a sorted T cell fraction (not recorded which). The source of these receptors is a male donor with ankylosing spondylitis.

CDR3 bases: TGCAGTGCTAGTTGGGCTAGCGGGAGGACAAATGAGCAGTTCTTC. Residues: CSASWASGRTNEQFF. This chain uses TRBV20-1 with TRBJ2-1; 11 nucleotides agree with TRBD2. The junction had 8 bases not matched to a gene; V was cut back by 3 bases and J by 7 bases. Germline CDR1 and CDR2: DFQATT and SNEGSKA (reference sequence). There are 15 residues in the CDR3.

The CDR3: CASGGGVGADTQYF. In DNA form, the CDR3 reads TGCGCCAGCGGAGGGGGTGTGGGGGCAGATACGCAGTATTTT. This sequence joins TRBV4-1 and TRBJ2-3; D possibly uses TRBD1 or TRBD2 (6 bases each). The CDR3 extends over 14 amino acids. Germline-derived CDR1 and CDR2 are MGHRA and YSYEKL. The V and J ends lost 8 bases and 4 bases respectively, with 16 bases between them.

This clonotype was seen more than once but under ten times. The chain has TRBV20-1 and TRBJ2-5; weak D call: TRBD2 (6 bases). With 6 bases removed from V and 0 bases from J, the gap between germline ends came to 17 bases. This CDR3 contains 15 residues. Germline assignment: CDR1 DFQATT and CDR2 SNEGSKA (reference sequence). The chain's CDR3 is CSAKGLVADQETQYF. CDR3 coding DNA: TGCAGTGCCAAGGGTTTAGTAGCGGACCAAGAGACCCAGTACTTC.

V is TRBV20-1 and J is TRBJ1-3; weak D call: TRBD1 (5 bases). Per the germline V gene, CDR1 is DFQATT and CDR2 is SNEGSKA (reference sequence). This CDR3 contains 12 residues. Trimming took 6 bases from V and 1 from J, leaving 7 bases between them. The CDR3 region has the DNA TGCAGTGCCGGGGCTTCTGGAAACACCATATATTTT. This sequence encodes CSAGASGNTIYF.

This clonotype was found many times. The chain joins TRBV20-1 to TRBJ1-2; D is possibly TRBD1 (5 bases). V was trimmed by 6 bases and J by 9 bases, leaving 20 bases between them. Germline loops: CDR1 DFQATT, CDR2 SNEGSKA (reference sequence). This CDR3 contains 13 residues. This chain's CDR3 is CSAARDLGESYTF. The CDR3 DNA sequence: TGCAGTGCGGCCCGGGACCTCGGGGAGAGCTACACCTTC.

Only a few counts were recorded for this clonotype. The gene calls are TRBV20-1 and TRBJ1-6; D remains unclear. Between the trimmed V and J ends, which lost 3 bases and 2 bases, there was a span of 11 bases. In germline, CDR1 is DFQATT, CDR2 SNEGSKA (reference sequence). This CDR3 region has 15 residues. The CDR3 here is CSASPVTTYNSPLHF. The CDR3, as DNA: TGCAGTGCTAGCCCAGTAACAACCTATAATTCACCCCTCCACTTT.

This clonotype was seen repeatedly, ten times or more. The rearrangement links TRBV7-9 to TRBJ1-1, with D unclear. The CDR3 contains 14 residues. The germline V gene encodes CDR1 SEHNR and CDR2 FQNEAQ (reference sequence). V lost 3 bases and J 4 bases, leaving 12 bases between the germline ends. DNA for the CDR3: TGTGCCAGCAGCTTCACGGGCGCGAGCACTGAAGCTTTCTTT. Its translation: CASSFTGASTEAFF.

Points on this clonotype: The DNA is left out, because the CDR3 cannot be placed on it with certainty; the CDR3 is given as TCRdb lists it. The chain is built from TRBV7-2 and TRBJ2-3; the DNA was not used to check the table's D call, TRBD1. The CDR3 adds up to 16 amino acids, both ends counted. Germline V lookup: CDR1 SGHTA, CDR2 FQGNSA. The CDR3 sequence: CASSLVWRGSTDTQYF.

This clonotype was seen more than once but under ten times. The J gene is TRBJ1-2, the V gene TRBV5-5; 7 positions match TRBD1. Germline V gene lookup returns CDR1 SGHKS and CDR2 YYEKEE (reference sequence). CDR3 size: 15 residues. V lost 3 bases and J lost 12; bases outside the gene matches: 17. The CDR3 is CASSWSGVTGENDTF. CDR3 DNA sequence: TGTGCCAGCAGCTGGAGCGGTGTTACAGGGGAGAATGACACCTTC.

This clonotype occurred a few times. The chain combines TRBV3-1 with TRBJ2-7; tentatively, D is TRBD2 (5 bases). The CDR3 loop spans 14 amino acids. Trimming shortened V by 5 bases and J by 0 bases, and 11 bases separated the two germline ends. From germline, CDR1 is LGHDT and CDR2 YNNKEL (reference sequence). The DNA for the CDR3 is TGTGCCAGCAGCATCCGGACTCTCTCCTACGAGCAGTACTTC. It yields the protein CASSIRTLSYEQYF.

The gene calls are TRBV20-1 and TRBJ2-1; 7 nucleotides align to TRBD2. CDR3 size: 13 residues. In germline, CDR1 is DFQATT, CDR2 SNEGSKA (reference sequence). V was pared by 6 bases and J by 9 bases, with 11 bases of the junction left unmatched. CDR3 sequence: CSARSGPSIEQFF. The CDR3 coding sequence is TGCAGTGCCCGTAGCGGGCCCAGTATTGAGCAGTTCTTC.

The rearrangement uses TRBV2 and TRBJ2-2; a weak D match, TRBD1 (5 bases). Trimming removed 10 bases at V and 1 base at J, with 7 bases between. This CDR3 spans 12 amino acids. Germline assignment: CDR1 SNHLY and CDR2 FYNNEI. Written as DNA, the CDR3 is TGTGCCAAGACAGAGAACACCGGGGAGCTGTTTTTT. This encodes CAKTENTGELFF.

In this sample, this clonotype turned up many times. This rearrangement joins TRBV4-1 to TRBJ1-2; D might be TRBD1 (5 bases). The germline CDR1 and CDR2 sequences are MGHRA and YSYEKL. CDR3 length equals 15 residues. Trimming cost V 1 base and J 4 bases, with 13 bases left between them. The CDR3 region is CASSQGGASPYGYTF. CDR3 in DNA: TGCGCCAGCAGCCAAGGCGGGGCCTCGCCCTATGGCTACACCTTC.

This clonotype came up a few times. The chain recombines TRBV5-1 with TRBJ1-5; unclear D gene. The ends were cut back, 0 bases at V and 7 bases at J, with 8 bases in the middle. This CDR3 comprises 13 residues. The germline gives CDR1 SGHRS, CDR2 YFSETQ. CDR3 sequence reads: CASSLAAEQPQHF. The CDR3 coding sequence is TGCGCCAGCAGCTTGGCCGCGGAGCAGCCCCAGCATTTT.

This clonotype came up many times. V is TRBV12-3 or TRBV12-4 and J is TRBJ1-1; 7 bases align to TRBD1. The CDR3 is 14 amino acids. Losses at the gene ends were 4 bases for V and 5 bases for J; bases not matched to a gene: 7. CDR3 amino acids: CASSSAGGWTEAFF. The CDR3 DNA reads as TGTGCCAGCAGTTCCGCAGGGGGTTGGACTGAAGCTTTCTTT.

This chain connects TRBV12-3 or TRBV12-4 to TRBJ2-1; D might be TRBD1 (6 bases). The ends were cut back, 6 bases at V and 10 bases at J, with 13 bases in the middle. This CDR3 has 12 residues. Here the CDR3 reads CASSSSGVEQFF. The CDR3 DNA follows: TGTGCCAGCAGCTCTTCAGGGGTCGAGCAGTTCTTC.

This clonotype was observed many times. The chain joins TRBV12-3 or TRBV12-4 to TRBJ2-7, with 12 bases aligning to TRBD2. This CDR3 comprises 16 residues. V was pared by 5 bases and J by 2 bases, with 7 bases of the junction left unmatched. CDR3 loop: CASSVLAGGPPYEQYF. The CDR3 DNA is TGTGCCAGCAGTGTACTAGCGGGAGGCCCTCCCTACGAGCAGTACTTC.

This clonotype showed up just a few times. V usage is TRBV2 and J usage is TRBJ1-6, with TRBD1 as a possible D gene (5 bases). Germline CDR1 reads SNHLY; CDR2 reads FYNNEI. V lost 9 bases and J lost 7, with 10 bases in between. This CDR3 has 12 residues. The CDR3 is CASGTVNSPLHF. The CDR3 region has the DNA TGTGCCAGTGGGACGGTGAATTCACCCCTCCACTTT.

This clonotype occurred a few times. The rearrangement uses TRBV20-1 and TRBJ2-7; D call uncertain. The V gene's germline CDR1 is DFQATT and CDR2 SNEGSKA (reference sequence). The CDR3 runs 16 residues. Trimming removed 2 bases at V and 3 bases at J, with 20 bases between. The CDR3 DNA reads TGCAGTGCTAGAAGGATGACTCGCGGAGAGTACTACGAGCAGTACTTC. Translated, it gives CSARRMTRGEYYEQYF.

This clonotype was seen repeatedly, ten times or more. The V and J genes are TRBV3-1 and TRBJ2-7, with D tentatively TRBD2 (6 bases). Germline-derived CDR1 and CDR2 are LGHDT and YNNKEL (reference sequence). CDR3 size: 13 residues. With 1 base removed from V and 5 bases from J, the gap between germline ends came to 9 bases. This CDR3 reads CASSQGGLNEQYF. CDR3 sequence (DNA): TGTGCCAGCAGCCAAGGGGGACTCAACGAGCAGTACTTC.

The genes are TRBV20-1 and TRBJ1-2; D perhaps matches TRBD1 (6 bases). Trimming took 6 bases from V and 5 from J, leaving 19 bases between them. CDR3 length: 14 amino acids. CDR1 DFQATT and CDR2 SNEGSKA come from the germline V gene (reference sequence). The CDR3 DNA sequence: TGCAGTGCGTCATCACAGGGAAAGTATTATGGCTACACCTTC. The encoded protein is CSASSQGKYYGYTF.

This clonotype was counted only a few times. This sequence joins TRBV10-3 and TRBJ2-5, with 9 bases matching TRBD2. The CDR3 contains 15 residues. Germline V gene lookup returns CDR1 ENHRY and CDR2 SYGVKD. Germline trimming cut 3 bases from V and 1 base from J; bases unmatched to any gene: 3. This chain's CDR3 is CAISEPAGGQETQYF. The CDR3 DNA sequence: TGTGCCATCAGTGAACCAGCGGGAGGCCAAGAGACCCAGTACTTC.

This clonotype came up a few times. The J gene is TRBJ2-1, the V gene TRBV6-2 or TRBV6-3; 12 bases fit TRBD2. This CDR3 region has 20 residues. With 0 bases clipped from V and 7 bases from J, the junction kept 16 bases outside the gene matches. CDR1 is MNHEY and CDR2 is SVGEGT in the germline V gene. The CDR3 loop is CASSYSTTSGRPTDWNEQFF. The CDR3 bases are TGTGCCAGCAGTTACTCTACGACTAGCGGGAGACCCACGGATTGGAATGAGCAGTTCTTC.

This clonotype was observed a handful of times. The chain joins TRBV6-1 to TRBJ2-1; TRBD1 is a possible D gene (5 bases). CDR3 size: 16 residues. Germline V lookup: CDR1 MNHNS, CDR2 SASEGT. The germline V and J ends were trimmed by 6 bases and 3 bases, with 18 bases remaining between them. CDR3 sequence reads: CASSGLGQASYNEQFF. The DNA of the CDR3 is TGTGCCAGCAGCGGTCTGGGGCAGGCCAGCTACAATGAGCAGTTCTTC.

This clonotype occurred a few times. The CDR3 bases are TGCAGCGTTGAAGGGGGCGCGAATACTAACTATGGCTACACCTTC. Its translation: CSVEGGANTNYGYTF. The chain joins TRBV29-1 to TRBJ1-2; perhaps TRBD1 as D (5 bases). The CDR3 runs 15 residues. Germline V CDR1 and CDR2: SQVTM, ANQGSEA. V dropped 1 base and J dropped 0 bases, with 12 bases sitting between them.

This clonotype was seen a few times. This chain connects TRBV5-1 to TRBJ2-2; D is possibly TRBD2 (5 bases). The CDR3 covers 16 residues. CDR1 SGHRS and CDR2 YFSETQ come from the germline V gene. V was clipped by 2 bases and J by 0 bases, with 11 bases between them. The CDR3 loop is CASSLLSTTNTGELFF. The CDR3, as DNA: TGCGCCAGCAGCTTACTGTCGACTACGAACACCGGGGAGCTGTTTTTT.

A few counts support this clonotype. The chain links TRBV3-1 to TRBJ1-2; weak D call: TRBD1 (6 bases). CDR3 length: 15 residues. With 7 bases removed from V and 10 bases from J, the gap between germline ends came to 25 bases. Germline V gives CDR1 LGHDT, CDR2 YNNKEL (reference sequence). CDR3 loop: CASTPESTGRNDYTF. The CDR3 DNA follows: TGTGCCAGCACACCAGAATCTACAGGGCGCAATGACTACACCTTC.

The chain is built from TRBV20-1 and TRBJ2-3, with TRBD2 matching over 14 bases. CDR3 length equals 18 residues. Germline V lookup: CDR1 DFQATT, CDR2 SNEGSKA (reference sequence). The ends lost 3 bases at V and 3 bases at J; junction bases unmatched: 11. This CDR3 is CSASSGTSGSDGTDTQYF. CDR3 DNA: TGCAGTGCTAGCTCCGGGACTAGCGGGAGTGATGGTACAGATACGCAGTATTTT.

V usage is TRBV20-1 and J usage is TRBJ2-5; 14 nucleotides line up with TRBD2. The V and J ends lost 5 bases and 3 bases, in that order; junction bases with no gene match: 8. Germline CDR1 reads DFQATT; CDR2 reads SNEGSKA (reference sequence). This CDR3 comprises 16 residues. CDR3 residues: CSAFDPGLAGEETQYF. CDR3 nucleotide sequence: TGCAGTGCTTTCGACCCGGGACTAGCGGGAGAAGAGACCCAGTACTTC.

The chain combines TRBV20-1 with TRBJ2-5; TRBD1 aligns across 10 bases. The V segment lost 3 bases and the J segment 4 bases; nucleotides outside the gene matches: 11. The CDR3 has 16 residues. Germline V gives CDR1 DFQATT, CDR2 SNEGSKA (reference sequence). CDR3 loop: CSASPVGQGVGETQYF. CDR3 sequence (DNA): TGCAGTGCTAGCCCCGTCGGACAGGGGGTTGGAGAGACCCAGTACTTC.